These 21 T cell receptor beta chains originate from one sample sequenced in a study of cytomegalovirus exposure and HLA in healthy donors. The PCR employed 60 Vbeta primers together with 13 Jbeta primers. Generated by immunoSEQ multiplex PCR, the TCRdb table keeps only in-frame clones and is missing some. The sample has 150,000 to 190,000 clones, 75% seen once; the top ten hold 1.3% to 1.5%. The sample was PBMCs. The source is a man in his late teens or twenties in good health and CMV-seronegative.

This clone was counted only a few times. This rearrangement joins TRBV14 to TRBJ2-2, with D possibly being TRBD2 (6 bases). Germline assignment: CDR1 SGHDN and CDR2 FVKESK. The CDR3 covers 17 residues. Trimming shortened V by 2 bases and J by 6 bases, and 19 bases separated the two germline ends. The CDR3 DNA reads as TGTGCCAGCAGCCAACGATTACTAGCCGAATCCCCCGGGGAGCTGTTTTTT. It encodes CASSQRLLAESPGELFF.

The rearrangement joins TRBV7-2 to TRBJ2-3; 8 bases line up with TRBD2. The V gene's germline CDR1 is SGHTA and CDR2 FQGNSA. The length of the CDR3 is 16 residues. With V trimmed by 0 bases and J by 3 bases, 5 bases remained unmatched. CDR3 nucleotide sequence: TGTGCCAGCAGCTTAGCGAATCTAGCGGGTACAGATACGCAGTATTTT. Translated, it gives CASSLANLAGTDTQYF.

The rearrangement uses TRBV19 and TRBJ1-1; D is possibly TRBD1 (5 bases). Germline CDR1 is LNHDA and CDR2 is SQIVND (reference sequence). The CDR3 loop spans 16 amino acids. Trimming stripped 9 bases from V and 1 base from J, with 21 bases between. This chain's CDR3 is CARHPRDGGRNTEAFF. The CDR3 coding sequence is TGTGCCAGACACCCCCGGGACGGGGGTCGGAACACTGAAGCTTTCTTT.

V gene TRBV4-3 combines with J gene TRBJ2-5, with TRBD1 matching over 7 bases. The DNA end is more similar to TRBJ2-7, so the J call may be wrong. This CDR3 spans 14 amino acids. Germline V gives CDR1 LGHNA, CDR2 YSLEER. The CDR3 region is CASSHTTGDHEQYF. The CDR3 nucleotides are TGCGCCAGCAGCCATACTACAGGGGACCACGAGCAGTACTTC.

The V call is TRBV28, the J call TRBJ2-3, with D tentatively TRBD2 (6 bases). In germline, CDR1 is MDHEN, CDR2 SYDVKM. Deletions cut 8 bases from V and 0 bases from J, with 12 bases between. CDR3 length: 14 amino acids. The CDR3 DNA reads as TGTGCCAGCTACCCGGGGACTAGCACAGATACGCAGTATTTT. Its translation: CASYPGTSTDTQYF.

V gene TRBV15 combines with J gene TRBJ2-1; TRBD2 matches at 9 bases. The V gene's germline CDR1 is LNHNV and CDR2 YYDKDF (reference sequence). The CDR3 length is 17 residues. The J segment lost 3 bases and the V segment lost 0 bases, leaving 6 bases of the junction unmatched. CDR3 region: CATSRDLGLARYNEQFF. DNA for the CDR3: TGTGCCACCAGCAGAGATTTAGGACTAGCGCGCTACAATGAGCAGTTCTTC.

V usage is TRBV6-5 and J usage is TRBJ2-1, with 8 positions matching TRBD1. The junction had 5 bases not matched to a gene; V was cut back by 6 bases and J by 1 base. The CDR3 runs 15 residues. The germline CDR1 and CDR2 sequences are MNHEY and SVGAGI. CDR3 in DNA: TGTGCCAGCAGCTCAGGGGGCGAGTCCTACAATGAGCAGTTCTTC. It specifies CASSSGGESYNEQFF.

The CDR3 sequence is CASSLAGGRSALEAFF. CDR3 in DNA: TGTGCCAGCAGCTTAGCAGGCGGGCGGTCAGCACTCGAAGCTTTCTTT. The chain employs TRBV11-2 and TRBJ1-1; D gene ambiguous. V lost 1 base to trimming and J lost 8 bases, with 20 bases between them. Germline V gene lookup returns CDR1 SGHAT and CDR2 FQNNGV. This CDR3 is built from 16 residues.

V is TRBV28 and J is TRBJ2-3; possible D gene TRBD2, 6 bases. The CDR3 is 16 amino acids. Trimming removed 2 bases from V and 6 bases from J, with 18 bases in between. Germline CDR1 reads MDHEN; CDR2 reads SYDVKM. CDR3 DNA sequence: TGTGCCAGCAGTTTAAGAGTCCTAGGGGCGGGGGATACGCAGTATTTT. Translating gives CASSLRVLGAGDTQYF.

The chain joins TRBV9 to TRBJ2-3; no firm D call. The length of the CDR3 is 15 residues. Trimming removed 3 bases at V and 2 bases at J, with 13 bases between. The germline V gene encodes CDR1 SGDLS and CDR2 YYNGEE. The CDR3 spells CASSDGVSTTDTQYF. The CDR3 nucleotides are TGTGCCAGCAGCGATGGCGTTAGCACCACAGATACGCAGTATTTT. The whole variable domain, remainder taken from reference TRBV9 and TRBJ2-3, is DSGVTQTPKHLITATGQRVTLRCSPRSGDLSVYWYQQSLDQGLQFLIQYYNGEERAKGNILERFSAQQFPDLHSELNLSSLELGDSALYFCASSDGVSTTDTQYFGPGTRLTVL.

This clone was counted a few times. The chain combines TRBV9 with TRBJ1-3; D call uncertain. This CDR3 contains 13 residues. Trimming stripped 4 bases from V and 4 bases from J, with 9 bases between. CDR1 is SGDLS, CDR2 YYNGEE, per germline. The CDR3 DNA sequence: TGTGCCAGCAGCCCAGGATCGGGAAACACCATATATTTT. Translating it yields CASSPGSGNTIYF.

CDR3 amino acids: CASSLGAGLATSNEQYF. In DNA, the CDR3 is TGTGCCAGCAGCTTAGGGGCGGGACTAGCAACTTCCAACGAGCAGTACTTC. This chain uses TRBV7-2 with TRBJ2-7; 9 bases are shared with TRBD2. Germline-derived CDR1 and CDR2 are SGHTA and FQGNSA. The CDR3 is 17 amino acids. V shed 1 base, J shed 5 bases, and the junction held 12 bases outside the gene matches. Complete variable domain (other parts from reference TRBV7-2 and TRBJ2-7): GAGVSQSPSNKVTEKGKDVELRCDPISGHTALYWYRQSLGQGLEFLIYFQGNSAPDKSGLPSDRFSAERTGGSVSTLTIQRTQQEDSAVYLCASSLGAGLATSNEQYFGPGTRLTVT.

The chain combines TRBV25-1 with TRBJ2-2; a weak D match, TRBD1 (6 bases). V was pared by 6 bases and J by 7 bases, with 18 bases between. The germline gives CDR1 MGHDK, CDR2 SYGVNS. This CDR3 is built from 15 residues. DNA of the CDR3: TGTGCCAGCAGAACCGTATCGCCAGGGGACGGGGAGCTGTTTTTT. This codes for CASRTVSPGDGELFF.

The V gene is TRBV28, the J gene TRBJ1-2; D gene ambiguous. The germline V gene has CDR1 MDHEN and CDR2 SYDVKM. V was shortened by 6 bases and J by 5 bases, with 13 bases between the two germline ends. This CDR3 spans 13 amino acids. The CDR3 region has the DNA TGTGCCAGCAGGGGGAGGGATCGTTATGGCTACACCTTC. Translating it yields CASRGRDRYGYTF.

The chain joins TRBV7-2 to TRBJ2-5; TRBD1 matches 10 bases. The CDR3 is 16 amino acids. Per the germline V gene, CDR1 is SGHTA and CDR2 is FQGNSA. Trimming at V came to 4 bases and at J to 1 base, leaving 6 bases not matched to a gene. The CDR3 reads CASSWRDRGTQETQYF. The CDR3 DNA follows: TGTGCCAGCAGCTGGCGGGACAGGGGAACCCAAGAGACCCAGTACTTC. Complete variable domain (other parts from reference TRBV7-2 and TRBJ2-5): GAGVSQSPSNKVTEKGKDVELRCDPISGHTALYWYRQSLGQGLEFLIYFQGNSAPDKSGLPSDRFSAERTGGSVSTLTIQRTQQEDSAVYLCASSWRDRGTQETQYFGPGTRLLVL.

In this sample, this clone turned up a few times. The chain uses TRBV4-1 and TRBJ2-7; D possibly corresponds to TRBD1 (7 bases). Germline-derived CDR1 and CDR2 are MGHRA and YSYEKL. The V and J ends lost 4 bases and 2 bases respectively, with 12 bases between them. The CDR3 runs to 14 residues. This chain's CDR3 is CASSRQGGTYEQYF. CDR3 nucleotide sequence: TGCGCCAGCAGCCGGCAGGGGGGAACCTACGAGCAGTACTTC.

The J gene is TRBJ2-7, the V gene TRBV4-3, with 8 bases aligning to TRBD1. Germline V gives CDR1 LGHNA, CDR2 YSLEER. The CDR3 covers 19 residues. V was pared by 2 bases and J by 2 bases, with 17 bases of the junction left unmatched. CDR3 bases: TGCGCCAGCAGCCAACCCGCCTTGCCGGACAGGGTGGGGCCCTACGAGCAGTACTTC. It translates to CASSQPALPDRVGPYEQYF.

This chain links TRBV2 with TRBJ2-1; tentative D call: TRBD2 (5 bases). The germline V gene encodes CDR1 SNHLY and CDR2 FYNNEI. The CDR3 spans 16 residues. The V end lost 1 base, the J end lost 2 bases, and 12 bases lay between the germline ends. The CDR3 loop reads CASSEDERTPYNEQFF. The CDR3 DNA reads TGTGCCAGCAGTGAAGATGAGCGGACCCCCTACAATGAGCAGTTCTTC. The full variable domain, completed using reference TRBV2 and TRBJ2-1, is EPEVTQTPSHQVTQMGQEVILRCVPISNHLYFYWYRQILGQKVEFLVSFYNNEISEKSEIFDDQFSVERPDGSNFTLKIRSTKLEDSAMYFCASSEDERTPYNEQFFGPGTRLTVL.

V usage is TRBV5-8 and J usage is TRBJ2-1; D remains ambiguous. Germline V lookup: CDR1 SGHTS, CDR2 YDEGEE. The CDR3 loop spans 13 amino acids. V gave up 4 bases and J gave up 8 bases, with 13 bases separating them. CDR3 sequence (DNA): TGTGCCAGCAGCCCATGGCGGAACTATGAGCAGTTCTTC. It encodes CASSPWRNYEQFF.

The chain links TRBV7-2 to TRBJ2-7; D ambiguous. Trimming took 5 bases from V and 4 from J, leaving 9 bases between them. Germline V gives CDR1 SGHTA, CDR2 FQGNSA. This CDR3 contains 12 residues. The CDR3 DNA is TGTGCCAGCAGCCGCCCGGGTTACGAGCAGTACTTC. Protein product: CASSRPGYEQYF.

CDR3 region: CAWSKAGAQGGELFF. In DNA, the CDR3 is TGTGCCTGGTCGAAGGCGGGAGCGCAGGGCGGGGAGCTGTTTTTT. The chain recombines TRBV30 with TRBJ2-2, with 7 bases aligning to TRBD2. V was clipped by 5 bases and J by 7 bases; unmatched bases: 13. This CDR3 comprises 15 residues. Per germline, CDR1 GTSNPN and CDR2 SVGIG (reference sequence).